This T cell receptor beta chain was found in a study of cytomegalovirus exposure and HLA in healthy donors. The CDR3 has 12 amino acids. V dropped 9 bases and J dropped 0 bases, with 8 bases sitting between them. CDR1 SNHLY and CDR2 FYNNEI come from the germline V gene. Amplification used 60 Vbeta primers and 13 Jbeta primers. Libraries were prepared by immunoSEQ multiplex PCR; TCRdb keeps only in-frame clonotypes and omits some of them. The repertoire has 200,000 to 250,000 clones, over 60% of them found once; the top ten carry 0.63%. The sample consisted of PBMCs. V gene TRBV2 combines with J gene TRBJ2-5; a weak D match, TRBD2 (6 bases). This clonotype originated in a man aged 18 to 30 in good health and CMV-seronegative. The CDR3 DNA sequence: TGTGCCAGTAGCGGAAACCAAGAGACCCAGTACTTC. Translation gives CASSGNQETQYF.